What follows are 30 T cell receptor beta chains derived from one specimen sequenced in a study of regulatory T cells in long-lasting Graves disease. The time point here: persistent/refractory GD, antithyroid drugs over 5 years with positive TRAb. RNA extracted from PBMCs served as the sequencing template. TCR beta libraries were built with iRepertoire HTBI primers and Arm-PCR of CDR3 regions. One entry per CDR3 protein, called by TCRdb with MiXCR from the multiplex PCR reads. The profile covers 300,000 to 400,000 distinct CDR3 sequences, with about 18% appearing a single time and 25% to 35% taken by the ten largest. Sequences were derived from peripheral blood mononuclear cells (PBMCs), sampled when the disease was refractory, from a patient treated with antithyroid drugs. The receptors stem from a female donor with Graves disease.

The rearrangement links TRBV19 to TRBJ2-4; D perhaps matches TRBD1 (6 bases). Germline CDR1 is LNHDA and CDR2 is SQIVND (reference sequence). The CDR3 runs to 17 residues. Trimming shortened V by 0 bases and J by 6 bases, and 18 bases separated the two germline ends. The CDR3 coding sequence is TGTGCCAGTAGTATAGATCTCGCACAGGGAATCTTAAACATTCAGTACTTC. Translation gives CASSIDLAQGILNIQYF. Complete variable domain (other parts from reference TRBV19 and TRBJ2-4): DGGITQSPKYLFRKEGQNVTLSCEQNLNHDAMYWYRQDPGQGLRLIYYSQIVNDFQKGDIAEGYSVSREKKESFPLTVTSAQKNPTAFYLCASSIDLAQGILNIQYFGAGTRLSVL.

This chain links TRBV10-3 with TRBJ1-6; D is perhaps TRBD1 (5 bases). CDR3 size: 15 residues. Trimming removed 10 bases at V and 0 bases at J, with 13 bases between. The V gene's germline CDR1 is ENHRY and CDR2 SYGVKD. CDR3 sequence: CATRDGSSYNSPLHF. For the CDR3, the DNA is TGTGCCACCCGGGACGGGAGCTCCTATAATTCACCCCTCCACTTT.

The rearrangement joins TRBV6-5 to TRBJ1-4; D not certain. V lost 4 bases, J lost 10 bases, and 10 bases lay in between. Germline lookup yields CDR1 MNHEY and CDR2 SVGAGI. The length of the CDR3 is 12 residues. CDR3 bases: TGTGCCAGCAGTTTTAGGTCCGGAAAACTGTTTTTT. Translation: CASSFRSGKLFF.

The chain recombines TRBV5-1 with TRBJ1-1, with 9 bases aligning to TRBD1. There are 15 residues in the CDR3. V lost 3 bases and J lost 4; bases outside the gene matches: 7. The germline CDR1 and CDR2 sequences are SGHRS and YFSETQ. CDR3 nucleotides: TGCGCCAGCAGCTATGAGACAGGGGGGAGCACTGAAGCTTTCTTT. It specifies CASSYETGGSTEAFF.

The rearrangement links TRBV4-3 to TRBJ1-6, with 8 positions matching TRBD1. The CDR3 runs 15 residues. J lost 9 bases, V lost 3 bases, and 7 bases had no gene match. Germline V gives CDR1 LGHNA, CDR2 YSLEER. The CDR3 loop is CASSHQGAQGSPLHF. The CDR3 DNA is TGCGCCAGCAGCCATCAGGGGGCTCAGGGTTCACCCCTCCACTTT.

This clonotype was recorded many times. The chain has TRBV11-2 and TRBJ2-7, with 11 bases identical to TRBD1. V dropped 5 bases and J dropped 7; count of bases not matched to a gene: 10. Germline V gene data show CDR1 as SGHAT and CDR2 as FQNNGV. This CDR3 contains 15 residues. The CDR3 loop reads CASSGRGQGALEQYF. DNA for the CDR3: TGTGCCAGCAGCGGCAGAGGACAGGGGGCGCTTGAGCAGTACTTC. Full variable domain (outside the CDR3, taken from reference TRBV11-2 and TRBJ2-7): EAGVAQSPRYKIIEKRQSVAFWCNPISGHATLYWYQQILGQGPKLLIQFQNNGVVDDSQLPKDRFSAERLKGVDSTLKIQPAKLEDSAVYLCASSGRGQGALEQYFGPGTRLTVT.

A note on this clonotype: A read error may be the cause here, since a much bigger clone is one base away. The gene calls are TRBV24-1 and TRBJ2-5; 14 nucleotides line up with TRBD2. Germline V gene sequence: CDR1 KGHDR, CDR2 SFDVKD. V lost 12 bases, J lost 5 bases, and 4 bases stayed unmatched. The CDR3 extends over 13 amino acids. Written as DNA, the CDR3 is TGTGCCGCGGGACTAGCGGGAGCCGAGACCCAGTACTTC. Translating it yields CAAGLAGAETQYF.

This clonotype was observed at least ten times. This sequence joins TRBV2 and TRBJ2-5; 9 bases line up with TRBD2. V lost 0 bases to trimming and J lost 1 base; unmatched junction nucleotides: 6. CDR3 size: 17 residues. Germline V lookup: CDR1 SNHLY, CDR2 FYNNEI. This CDR3 reads CASSEALLAGPQETQYF. DNA for the CDR3: TGTGCCAGCAGTGAAGCGCTTCTAGCGGGACCCCAAGAGACCCAGTACTTC.

This clonotype was recorded a few times. This may come from a read error, since a much larger clone is one base off. The chain recombines TRBV28 with TRBJ1-5; the D is unclear. The CDR3 is made up of 15 amino acids. In germline, CDR1 is MDHEN, CDR2 SYDVKM. The CDR3 loop is CASSFGRVTNLPQHF. For the CDR3, the DNA is TGTGCCAGCAGTTTCGGTCGCGTGACCAATCTGCCCCAGCATTTT.

This clonotype was seen repeatedly, ten times or more. The chain links TRBV28 to TRBJ2-2; D uncertain. The V gene lost 6 bases and the J gene lost 5 bases, with 10 bases spanning the gap. This CDR3 contains 13 residues. Per germline, CDR1 MDHEN and CDR2 SYDVKM. CDR3 DNA: TGTGCCAGCAGCCTCATTGGAACCGGGGAGCTGTTTTTT. This sequence encodes CASSLIGTGELFF.

In the case of this clonotype: A read error may be the cause here, since a much bigger clone is one base away. No conserved phenylalanine or tryptophan is present at the end of the CDR3, so a read error is the likely explanation. The chain carries TRBV24-1 and TRBJ1-2, with 8 bases lining up with TRBD1. Germline V gene lookup returns CDR1 KGHDR and CDR2 SFDVKD. The V and J ends lost 2 bases and 7 bases, in that order; junction bases with no gene match: 8. The CDR3 runs 15 residues. The DNA for the CDR3 is TGTGCCACCAGTGATTATCCGACAGGGGAAGTTGGCTACACCTCC. Its translation is CATSDYPTGEVGYTS.

This clonotype showed up many times. This rearrangement joins TRBV10-2 to TRBJ1-2; no definite D call. Germline V CDR1 and CDR2: WSHSY, SAAADI. V gave up 8 bases and J gave up 0 bases, with 19 bases separating them. This CDR3 comprises 16 residues. This CDR3 reads CASRRASSTPNYGYTF. In DNA form, the CDR3 reads TGCGCCAGCCGAAGGGCCTCATCCACACCTAACTATGGCTACACCTTC.

This clonotype was observed a handful of times. This sequence joins TRBV10-3 and TRBJ1-1; D remains unclear. Germline V gene lookup returns CDR1 ENHRY and CDR2 SYGVKD. This CDR3 contains 16 residues. V was shortened by 0 bases and J by 0 bases, with 11 bases between the two germline ends. The CDR3, as DNA: TGTGCCATCAGTGAGTCTCCGGGCAGAATGAACACTGAAGCTTTCTTT. Residues: CAISESPGRMNTEAFF.

This clonotype was found many times. The V and J genes are TRBV29-1 and TRBJ2-7; D remains unclear. Germline CDR1 and CDR2: SQVTM and ANQGSEA. The CDR3 is 15 amino acids. V was pared by 2 bases and J by 0 bases, with 14 bases between. CDR3 DNA sequence: TGCAGCGTTGAACTCCCTAAGACTTCCTCCTACGAGCAGTACTTC. Its protein product is CSVELPKTSSYEQYF.

This chain links TRBV20-1 with TRBJ1-6, with a tentative D call TRBD1 (5 bases). V lost 7 bases and J 0 bases, leaving 13 bases between the germline ends. Germline values: CDR1 DFQATT, CDR2 SNEGSKA (reference sequence). The CDR3 is 15 amino acids. The CDR3 sequence: CSVQTRGSYNSPLHF. CDR3 in DNA: TGCAGTGTCCAGACAAGGGGCTCCTATAATTCACCCCTCCACTTT.

This clonotype was detected many times. The chain couples TRBV2 to TRBJ2-2; 7 positions agree with TRBD2. The CDR3 runs 15 residues. V gave up 7 bases and J gave up 0 bases; unmatched junction bases: 5. Germline CDR1 and CDR2: SNHLY and FYNNEI. Written as DNA, the CDR3 is TGTGCCAGCACTAGCGGTTTCGCGAACACCGGGGAGCTGTTTTTT. Translation gives CASTSGFANTGELFF.

This clonotype was detected ten times or more. The gene calls are TRBV7-2 and TRBJ2-7, with D maybe TRBD2 (6 bases). CDR1 and CDR2 from the germline V gene are SGHTA and FQGNSA. This CDR3 region has 14 residues. The V end lost 6 bases, the J end lost 3 bases, and 15 bases lay between the germline ends. The CDR3 DNA sequence: TGTGCCAGCAGTTTCAGTGGGGGGAGCTACGAGCAGTACTTC. Encoded protein: CASSFSGGSYEQYF.

The rearrangement links TRBV20-1 to TRBJ2-7; no clear D gene. Between the trimmed V and J ends, which lost 1 base and 7 bases, there was a span of 20 bases. Germline V gene sequence: CDR1 DFQATT, CDR2 SNEGSKA (reference sequence). The CDR3 loop spans 15 amino acids. The CDR3 sequence is CSARGLETALIEQYF. CDR3 DNA: TGCAGTGCTAGAGGCTTAGAGACTGCCTTAATTGAGCAGTACTTC.

This clonotype came up a few times. This sequence joins TRBV7-2 and TRBJ2-7, with TRBD2 identical over 9 bases. The CDR3 is made up of 14 amino acids. Germline V CDR1 and CDR2: SGHTA, FQGNSA. V lost 3 bases, J lost 3 bases, and 3 bases stayed unmatched. The CDR3 nucleotides read TGTGCCAGCAGCTTTTCTAGCGGGAACTACGAGCAGTACTTC. It encodes CASSFSSGNYEQYF.

This clonotype has just a few counts. J is TRBJ1-5 and V is TRBV15, with D tentatively TRBD1 (6 bases). This CDR3 comprises 16 residues. Germline values: CDR1 LNHNV, CDR2 YYDKDF (reference sequence). Trimming took off 1 base at V and 0 bases at J, with 10 bases between the two ends. The CDR3 DNA is TGTGCCACCAGCAGAGGACAGGCGTATAGCAATCAGCCCCAGCATTTT. It is translated as CATSRGQAYSNQPQHF.

This clonotype was found a few times. The chain combines TRBV6-4 with TRBJ2-7; D is undetermined. The V and J ends lost 5 bases and 1 base respectively, with 21 bases between them. The CDR3 loop spans 17 amino acids. Germline CDR1 and CDR2: MRHNA and SNTAGT. CDR3 loop: CASSNWNPGTRSYEQYF. CDR3 nucleotides: TGTGCCAGCAGTAACTGGAATCCGGGCACGAGATCCTACGAGCAGTACTTC.

This clonotype was observed many times. V gene TRBV15 combines with J gene TRBJ1-2; no definite D call. Germline V lookup: CDR1 LNHNV, CDR2 YYDKDF (reference sequence). The CDR3 covers 13 residues. V was pared by 0 bases and J by 7 bases, with 9 bases between. The CDR3 region has the DNA TGTGCCACCAGCAGAGATGGGCAGGTTGGCTACACCTTC. It specifies CATSRDGQVGYTF. Supplemented by reference TRBV15 and TRBJ1-2, the full variable domain reads DAMVIQNPRYQVTQFGKPVTLSCSQTLNHNVMYWYQQKSSQAPKLLFHYYDKDFNNEADTPDNFQSRRPNTSFCFLDIRSPGLGDTAMYLCATSRDGQVGYTFGSGTRLTVV.

There are many counts of this clonotype. The chain uses TRBV25-1 and TRBJ1-2; D perhaps matches TRBD1 (5 bases). Trimming left V 2 bases short and J 7 bases short, with 14 bases between. Germline-derived CDR1 and CDR2 are MGHDK and SYGVNS. The CDR3 has 14 amino acids. The CDR3 region is CASSEAGFTTGYTF. CDR3 DNA: TGTGCCAGCAGTGAAGCAGGGTTTACGACTGGCTACACCTTC.

This clonotype was counted many times. The J gene is TRBJ2-7, the V gene TRBV10-3; the match to TRBD1 covers 7 bases. CDR1 is ENHRY, CDR2 SYGVKD, per germline. V lost 2 bases, J lost 3 bases, and 1 base stayed unmatched. The length of the CDR3 is 13 residues. The DNA for the CDR3 is TGTGCCATCAGTGAGGGGACAGTCTACGAGCAGTACTTC. Protein product: CAISEGTVYEQYF.

In its sample, this clonotype was seen many times. The chain carries TRBV11-2 and TRBJ2-2; the D is unclear. Trimming removed 7 bases at V and 7 bases at J, with 13 bases between. Germline V gene sequence: CDR1 SGHAT, CDR2 FQNNGV. The CDR3 loop spans 13 amino acids. CDR3 DNA: TGTGCCAGCATTAACCCCGAGAACGGGGAGCTGTTTTTT. Translated: CASINPENGELFF.

V and J are TRBV19 and TRBJ1-2; 7 positions match TRBD1. V lost 3 bases and J lost 5; bases outside the gene matches: 12. The CDR3 sequence is 16 residues long. Germline values: CDR1 LNHDA, CDR2 SQIVND (reference sequence). The CDR3 DNA reads TGTGCCAGTAGTATCGACCTACAGGGGAAAGGTTATGGCTACACCTTC. It yields the protein CASSIDLQGKGYGYTF.

This clonotype was counted between two and nine times. The chain uses TRBV3-1 and TRBJ2-2; D remains unclear. CDR3 length: 15 amino acids. Germline values: CDR1 LGHDT, CDR2 YNNKEL (reference sequence). The V gene lost 0 bases and the J gene lost 1 base, with 6 bases spanning the gap. Here the CDR3 reads CASSQDPLNTGELFF. In DNA, the CDR3 is TGTGCCAGCAGCCAAGACCCATTGAACACCGGGGAGCTGTTTTTT. Filled out from reference TRBV3-1 and TRBJ2-2, the complete variable domain reads DTAVSQTPKYLVTQMGNDKSIKCEQNLGHDTMYWYKQDSKKFLKIMFSYNNKELIINETVPNRFSPKSPDKAHLNLHINSLELGDSAVYFCASSQDPLNTGELFFGEGSRLTVL.

The chain couples TRBV30 to TRBJ1-5, with a tentative D call TRBD1 (6 bases). In germline, CDR1 is GTSNPN, CDR2 SVGIG (reference sequence). This CDR3 spans 15 amino acids. Trimming removed 5 bases at V and 4 bases at J, with 18 bases between. The CDR3 coding sequence is TGTGCCTGGGCCCAGACATGGGGGGCGAATCAGCCCCAGCATTTT. Translated: CAWAQTWGANQPQHF.

This clonotype occurred a few times. V gene TRBV12-3 or TRBV12-4 combines with J gene TRBJ1-1; the D is unclear. This CDR3 has 15 amino acids. Trimming removed 0 bases from V and 1 base from J, with 9 bases in between. The CDR3 region is CASSLARQKNTEAFF. CDR3 coding DNA: TGTGCCAGCAGTTTAGCGCGGCAAAAGAACACTGAAGCTTTCTTT.

This clonotype was counted ten times or more. This rearrangement joins TRBV7-2 to TRBJ2-2; TRBD2 matches at 7 bases. The germline CDR1 and CDR2 sequences are SGHTA and FQGNSA. V trimming: 3 bases; J trimming: 1 base; junction bases outside the gene matches: 5. The CDR3 runs to 16 residues. Written as DNA, the CDR3 is TGTGCCAGCAGCTTTCAAGGCGGGGGGAACACCGGGGAGCTGTTTTTT. Its translation: CASSFQGGGNTGELFF.